Listed below are T cell receptor beta chains from one sample, sequenced in a study of blood T cell repertoires in COVID-19. Clones were sequenced by immunoSEQ multiplex PCR, and TCRdb holds only the in-frame ones, with some missing. This sample has about 51,000 clones, with 88% found just once. Sample: peripheral blood. The receptors derive from a man over 45 with active COVID-19. The CDR3 runs from the conserved cysteine through the conserved F or W. D genes are given only for firm matches. Clone size is given for some rows only: seen once, a few or many times, or a class if the clone is expanded.

TRBD1	.	TRBV6-6	TRBJ1-2	CASSRTTGGWRRDYGYTF	TGTGCCAGCAGTCGAACGACAGGGGGCTGGAGGAGGGACTATGGCTACACCTTC
.	.	TRBV6-1	TRBJ2-7	CASSEIQGALRYEQYF	TGTGCCAGCAGTGAGATACAGGGAGCTCTTCGTTACGAGCAGTACTTC
TRBD1	.	TRBV24-1	TRBJ2-3	CATSPGTGPTDTQYF	TGTGCCACCAGTCCGGGGACAGGGCCAACAGATACGCAGTATTTT
.	.	TRBV12-3/TRBV12-4	TRBJ2-7	CASSFLGTYEQYF	TGTGCCAGCAGTTTTTTGGGGACATACGAGCAGTACTTC
TRBD2	.	TRBV7-3	TRBJ2-1	CASSPTGLAGDNEQFF	TGTGCCAGCAGCCCGACAGGACTAGCGGGGGACAATGAGCAGTTCTTC
.	.	TRBV6-6	TRBJ1-1	CASKRGGNYMNTEAFF	TGTGCCAGCAAAAGGGGGGGGAACTACATGAACACTGAAGCTTTCTTT
TRBD1	.	TRBV7-9	TRBJ1-1	CASSSRQGAGTEAFF	TGTGCCAGCAGCTCCCGACAGGGGGCGGGCACTGAAGCTTTCTTT
.	.	TRBV18	TRBJ2-5	CASSRVGETQYF	TGTGCCAGCTCACGGGTCGGGGAGACCCAGTACTTC
.	.	TRBV5-5	TRBJ1-1	CASRQPWMNTEAFF	TGTGCCAGCAGACAGCCATGGATGAACACTGAAGCTTTCTTT
.	.	TRBV18	TRBJ2-7	CASSPGQGGTYEQYF	TGTGCCAGCTCCCCGGGCCAGGGAGGAACCTACGAGCAGTACTTC
TRBD2	few	TRBV19	TRBJ2-3	CASSMASGRDTQYF	TGTGCCAGTAGTATGGCTAGCGGGAGAGATACGCAGTATTTT
.	.	TRBV11-3	TRBJ1-1	CASSSGKGLWNTEAFF	TGTGCCAGCAGCTCAGGGAAGGGATTATGGAACACTGAAGCTTTCTTT
TRBD1	.	TRBV7-9	TRBJ2-7	CASSLVLGQSYEQYF	TGTGCCAGCAGCTTGGTTTTGGGACAGTCGTACGAGCAGTACTTC
.	.	TRBV3-1/TRBV3-2	TRBJ1-3	CASSQRGGQGRNSGNTIYF	TGTGCCAGCAGCCAAAGAGGGGGTCAGGGGCGAAACTCTGGAAACACCATATATTTT
.	medium-sized	TRBV7-9	TRBJ2-1	CASSNSLSSYNEQFF	TGTGCCAGCAGCAATTCTCTAAGCTCCTACAATGAGCAGTTCTTC